This entry is about one TCR beta chain. The antigen remains undetermined. V lost 0 bases, J lost 5 bases, and 8 bases stayed unmatched. Per germline, CDR1 SEHNR and CDR2 FQNEAQ (reference sequence). The length of the CDR3 is 16 residues. From the 5' RACE reads, TCRdb called clonotypes with MiXCR, one entry per CDR3 protein. The table has fewer than 400,000 distinct CDR3 sequences, 10% to 15% seen once; the top ten hold 20% to 25%. The sample comes from a study of T-cell memory formation after mild COVID-19. Overall study findings and caveats: Pre-infection memory showed some responding clones, and this suggested that cross-reactive memory joined.

Sequencing was done on a sample of PBMCs or a T cell subset sorted from them (not recorded which). This chain uses TRBV7-9 with TRBJ1-2; 8 nucleotides match TRBD1. This sequence originates from a man between 18 and 29 years old who had mild COVID-19 (a few samples of this study predate the infection). Cell type and time point are not known. The CDR3 DNA sequence: TGTGCCAGCAGCTTAGCCCAGGGGGCTTCTTGGTATGGCTACACCTTC. Its protein is CASSLAQGASWYGYTF.